This TCR beta chain was identified in a study of CD8+ T cells in alopecia areata. Turning to the study itself: Patients in the treated group were given tofacitinib by mouth, 5 to 10 mg twice a day.

A word on this clone: Antigen unknown.

Extraction of RNA preceded its reverse transcription into cDNA, which served as the sequencing template. Produced via immunoSEQ multiplex PCR; TCRdb's table is partial and in-frame only. The sample has around 190,000 clones; more than 55% are singletons. Treatment noted: oral pan-JAK inhibitor, 5-10 mg twice daily. Using a FACSAria, the CD4+ and CD8+ T cells were sorted from the PBMCs. The CDR3 has 15 amino acids. V gave up 3 bases and J gave up 2 bases; unmatched junction bases: 3. CDR1 and CDR2 (germline): MGHRA, YSYEKL. Findings and limits, study-wide: Significant decreases in scalp clonality and expanded CD8+ clones followed tofacitinib treatment. Many expanded lesional clones remained in scalp and blood on tofacitinib.

The sequenced sample was CD4+ T cells sorted from blood, obtained at week 4, from a patient treated with tofacitinib. This receptor was obtained from a human donor with alopecia areata. V and J are TRBV4-1 and TRBJ1-5, with 8 bases that match TRBD1. The CDR3 DNA is TGCGCCAGCAGCCACTCGGACAGGGGCAATCAGCCCCAGCATTTT. This sequence encodes CASSHSDRGNQPQHF.